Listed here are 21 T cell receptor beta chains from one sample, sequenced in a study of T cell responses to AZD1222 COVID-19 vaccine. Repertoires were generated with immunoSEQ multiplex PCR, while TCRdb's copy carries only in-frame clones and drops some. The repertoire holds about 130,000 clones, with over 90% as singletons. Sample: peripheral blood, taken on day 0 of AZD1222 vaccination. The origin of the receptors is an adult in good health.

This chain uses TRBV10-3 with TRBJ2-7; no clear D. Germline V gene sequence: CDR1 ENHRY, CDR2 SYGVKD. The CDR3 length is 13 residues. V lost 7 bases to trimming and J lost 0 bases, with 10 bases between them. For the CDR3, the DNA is TGTGCCATCACCAGACCCCCCTCCTACGAGCAGTACTTC. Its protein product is CAITRPPSYEQYF.

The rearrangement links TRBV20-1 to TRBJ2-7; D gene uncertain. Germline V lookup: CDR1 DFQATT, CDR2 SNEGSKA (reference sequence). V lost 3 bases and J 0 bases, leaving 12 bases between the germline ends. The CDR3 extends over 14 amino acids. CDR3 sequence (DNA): TGCAGTGCTAGTAGCTCTTCTATCTCCTACGAGCAGTACTTC. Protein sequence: CSASSSSISYEQYF.

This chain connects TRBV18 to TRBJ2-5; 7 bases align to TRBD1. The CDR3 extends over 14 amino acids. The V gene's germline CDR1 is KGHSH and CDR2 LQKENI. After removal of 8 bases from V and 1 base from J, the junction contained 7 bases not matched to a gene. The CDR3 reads CASRPGQTQETQYF. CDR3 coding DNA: TGTGCCAGCAGACCGGGACAGACCCAAGAGACCCAGTACTTC.

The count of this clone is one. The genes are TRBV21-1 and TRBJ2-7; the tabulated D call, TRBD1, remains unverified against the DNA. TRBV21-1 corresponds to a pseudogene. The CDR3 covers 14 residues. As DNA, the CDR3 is TGTGCCAGCAGCATGGGACAGGGGGCGGAGGAGCAGTACTTC. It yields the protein CASSMGQGAEEQYF.

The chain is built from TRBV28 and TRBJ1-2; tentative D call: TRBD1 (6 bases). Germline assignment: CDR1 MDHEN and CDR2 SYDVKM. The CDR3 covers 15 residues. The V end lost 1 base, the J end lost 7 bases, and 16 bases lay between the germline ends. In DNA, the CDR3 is TGTGCCAGCAGTTTATTTTTTGGGGGACACGGTGGCTACACCTTC. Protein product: CASSLFFGGHGGYTF.

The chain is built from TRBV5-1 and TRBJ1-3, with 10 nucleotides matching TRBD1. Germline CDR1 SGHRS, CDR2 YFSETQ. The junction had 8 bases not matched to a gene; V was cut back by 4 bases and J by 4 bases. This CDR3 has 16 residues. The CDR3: CASSTTGGAGGNTIYF. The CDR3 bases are TGCGCCAGCAGCACGACAGGGGGCGCGGGCGGAAACACCATATATTTT.

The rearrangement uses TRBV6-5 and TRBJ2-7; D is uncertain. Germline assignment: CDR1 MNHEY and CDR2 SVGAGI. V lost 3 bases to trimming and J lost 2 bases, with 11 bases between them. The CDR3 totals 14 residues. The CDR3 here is CASSYLARTYEQYF. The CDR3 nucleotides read TGTGCCAGCAGTTATTTGGCGCGAACCTACGAGCAGTACTTC.

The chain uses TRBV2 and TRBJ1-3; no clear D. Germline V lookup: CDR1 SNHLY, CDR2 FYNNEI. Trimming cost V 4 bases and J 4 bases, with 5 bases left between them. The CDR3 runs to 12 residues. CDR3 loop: CASSAGGNTIYF. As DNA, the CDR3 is TGTGCCAGCAGTGCAGGCGGAAACACCATATATTTT.

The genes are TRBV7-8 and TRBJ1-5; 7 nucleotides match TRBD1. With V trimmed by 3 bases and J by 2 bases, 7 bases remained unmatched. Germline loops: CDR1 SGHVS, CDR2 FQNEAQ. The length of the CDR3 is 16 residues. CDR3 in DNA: TGTGCCAGCAGCTTTAGGCCAGGGGGAGGCAATCAGCCCCAGCATTTT. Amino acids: CASSFRPGGGNQPQHF.

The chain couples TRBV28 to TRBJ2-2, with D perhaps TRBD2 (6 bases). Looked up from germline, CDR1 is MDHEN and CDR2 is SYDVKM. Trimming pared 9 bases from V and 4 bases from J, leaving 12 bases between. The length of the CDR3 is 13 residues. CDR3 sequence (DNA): TGTGCCAGTGGGGACTTCCTCACCGGGGAGCTGTTTTTT. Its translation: CASGDFLTGELFF.

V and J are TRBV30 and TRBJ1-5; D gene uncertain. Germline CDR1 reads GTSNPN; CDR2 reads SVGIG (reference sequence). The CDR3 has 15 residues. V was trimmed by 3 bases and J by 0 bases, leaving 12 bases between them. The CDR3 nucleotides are TGTGCCTGGAGGGTCCGGGTTAATAGCAATCAGCCCCAGCATTTT. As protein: CAWRVRVNSNQPQHF.

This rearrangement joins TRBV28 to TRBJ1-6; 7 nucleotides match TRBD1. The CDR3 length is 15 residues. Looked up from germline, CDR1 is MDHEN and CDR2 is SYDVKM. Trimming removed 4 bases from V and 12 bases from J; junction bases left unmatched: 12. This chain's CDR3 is CASSSPGQTFIPLHF. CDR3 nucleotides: TGTGCCAGCAGTTCCCCGGGACAGACATTTATACCCCTCCACTTT.

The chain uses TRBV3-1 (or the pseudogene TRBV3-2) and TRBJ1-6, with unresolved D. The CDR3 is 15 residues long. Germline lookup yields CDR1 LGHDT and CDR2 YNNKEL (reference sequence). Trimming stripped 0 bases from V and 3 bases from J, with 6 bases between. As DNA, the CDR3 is TGTGCCAGCAGCCAAGAGCTATTCTATAATTCACCCCTCCACTTT. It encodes CASSQELFYNSPLHF.

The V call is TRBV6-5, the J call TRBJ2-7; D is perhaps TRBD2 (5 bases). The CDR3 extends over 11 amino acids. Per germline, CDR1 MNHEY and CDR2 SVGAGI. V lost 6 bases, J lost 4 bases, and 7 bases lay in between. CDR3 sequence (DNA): TGTGCCAGCAGCCGAGGGTACGAGCAGTACTTC. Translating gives CASSRGYEQYF.

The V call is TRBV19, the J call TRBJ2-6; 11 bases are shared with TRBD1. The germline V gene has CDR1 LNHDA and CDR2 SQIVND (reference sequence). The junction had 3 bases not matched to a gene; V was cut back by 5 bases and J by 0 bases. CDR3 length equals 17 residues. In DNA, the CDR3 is TGTGCCAGTAGTCAAGGACAGGGGGCCTCTGGGGCCAACGTCCTGACTTTC. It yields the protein CASSQGQGASGANVLTF.

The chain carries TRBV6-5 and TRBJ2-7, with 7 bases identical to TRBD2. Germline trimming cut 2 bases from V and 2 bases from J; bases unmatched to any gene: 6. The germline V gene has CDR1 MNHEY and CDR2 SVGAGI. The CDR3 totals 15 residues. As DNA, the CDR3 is TGTGCCAGCAGTTACACTAGCGAGACTCCCTACGAGCAGTACTTC. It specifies CASSYTSETPYEQYF.

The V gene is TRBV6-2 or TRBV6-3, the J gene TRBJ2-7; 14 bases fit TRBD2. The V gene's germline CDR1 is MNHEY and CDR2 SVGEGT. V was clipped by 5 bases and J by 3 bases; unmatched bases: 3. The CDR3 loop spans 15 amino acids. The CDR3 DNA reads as TGTGCCAGCAGTGGGACTAGCGGGAGATTCTACGAGCAGTACTTC. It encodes CASSGTSGRFYEQYF.

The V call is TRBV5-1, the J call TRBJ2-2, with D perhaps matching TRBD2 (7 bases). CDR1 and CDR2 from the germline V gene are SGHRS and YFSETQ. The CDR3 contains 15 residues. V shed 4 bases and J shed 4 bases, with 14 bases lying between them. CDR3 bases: TGCGCCAGCAGCCCTCGGGGGGCAGGCACCGGGGAGCTGTTTTTT. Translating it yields CASSPRGAGTGELFF.

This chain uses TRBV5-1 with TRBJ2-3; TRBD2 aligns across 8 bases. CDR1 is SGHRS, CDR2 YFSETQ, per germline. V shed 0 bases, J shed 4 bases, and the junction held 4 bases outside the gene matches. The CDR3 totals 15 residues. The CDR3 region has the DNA TGCGCCAGCAGCTTGGGGCTAGCGGGCCCAGATACGCAGTATTTT. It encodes CASSLGLAGPDTQYF. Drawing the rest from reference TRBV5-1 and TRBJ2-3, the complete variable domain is KAGVTQTPRYLIKTRGQQVTLSCSPISGHRSVSWYQQTPGQGLQFLFEYFSETQRNKGNFPGRFSGRQFSNSRSEMNVSTLELGDSALYLCASSLGLAGPDTQYFGPGTRLTVL.

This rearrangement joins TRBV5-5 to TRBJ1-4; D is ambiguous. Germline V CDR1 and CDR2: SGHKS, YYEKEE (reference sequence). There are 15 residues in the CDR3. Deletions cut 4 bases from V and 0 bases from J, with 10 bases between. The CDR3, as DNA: TGTGCCAGCAGCCCGCGAGAAGCAACTAATGAAAAACTGTTTTTT. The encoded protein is CASSPREATNEKLFF.

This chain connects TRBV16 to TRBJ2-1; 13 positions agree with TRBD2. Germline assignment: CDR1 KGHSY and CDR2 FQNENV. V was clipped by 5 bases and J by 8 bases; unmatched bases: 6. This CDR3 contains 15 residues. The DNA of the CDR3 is TGTGCCAGCAGCGAAGGGACTAGCGGGACCTATGAGCAGTTCTTC. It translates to CASSEGTSGTYEQFF.